The clone carrying this T cell receptor beta chain was picked up a small number of times. CDR1 is SGHAT, CDR2 FQNNGV, per germline. CDR3 length: 17 amino acids. Trimming took 1 base from V and 0 from J, leaving 16 bases between them. This specimen belongs to a study of T cells in Graves' hyperthyroidism and ophthalmopathy. Active moderate-to-severe ophthalmopathy, Clinical Activity Score at least 3, NOSPECS at least 4, under 3 months' duration. Patients showing uncontrolled infection, other autoimmune disease, pregnancy or lactation were ineligible. Amplification yielded TCR beta CDR3 regions, with RNA transcripts as the source. An initial round of RT-PCR targeting the TCR CDR3 relied on the HTBI primer set. Each CDR3 protein is one row after TCRdb ran MiXCR on the multiplex PCR reads. The profile shows hundreds of thousands of distinct CDR3 sequences, approximately 15% of them singletons.

The receptor comes from a woman between 50 and 59 years old with Graves' ophthalmopathy. This rearrangement joins TRBV11-2 to TRBJ2-7, with a possible D match to TRBD1 (5 bases). Sequencing was done on a sample of blood. In DNA form, the CDR3 reads TGTGCCAGCAGCTTAGGGGGCTTGGCGGCGAGCTCCTACGAGCAGTACTTC. Translated: CASSLGGLAASSYEQYF.